The rows below give T cell receptor beta chains drawn from one sample of a study of metastatic and nonmetastatic thyroid tumors. With MiXCR, TCRdb reprocessed the PCR reads. The sample gives more than 35,000 clones, 17% of which show up once; 5% to 7.5% is in the top ten. Sequencing used blood. These receptors came from a male donor with papillary thyroid cancer or a benign thyroid nodule (not recorded which). Some clones in this sample may be carry-over from other donors' samples. Each CDR3 is given with its conserved first and last residue. The order of the fields is V gene, D gene, J gene, clone size, CDR3 DNA, CDR3 protein. D genes are given only for firm matches. Clone size is not always given. Where it is, it says once, few, many or a class for expanded clones.

V: TRBV11-3
D: .
J: TRBJ2-7
size: once
DNA: TGTGCTAGCAGCGACAGAGACTACGAGCATTACTTC
CDR3: CASSDRDYEHYF

V: TRBV5-1
D: .
J: TRBJ2-7
size: .
DNA: TGCGCCAGCATGACATCAAGCTCCTACGAGCAGTACTTC
CDR3: CASMTSSSYEQYF

V: TRBV6-2/TRBV6-3
D: .
J: TRBJ1-2
size: few
DNA: TGTGCCAGCAGTTACTCGTATGGGGCCCCCTATGGCTACACCTTC
CDR3: CASSYSYGAPYGYTF

V: TRBV27
D: TRBD1
J: TRBJ2-3
size: few
DNA: TGTACCAACAGCCGACAGGGGTCGACAGATACGCAGTATTTT
CDR3: CTNSRQGSTDTQYF

V: TRBV7-8
D: .
J: TRBJ2-1
size: few
DNA: TGTGCCAGCAGCTCACAAAGTGCGTATGAGCAGTTCTTC
CDR3: CASSSQSAYEQFF

V: TRBV6-5
D: .
J: TRBJ2-1
size: few
DNA: TGTGCCAGCAGTTACTTAGGGGTCGACTTCAATGAGCAGCTCTTC
CDR3: CASSYLGVDFNEQLF

V: TRBV5-6
D: .
J: TRBJ2-7
size: .
DNA: TGTGCCAGCATCTTGCGAGGGTTGTACTACGAGCAGTACTTC
CDR3: CASILRGLYYEQYF

V: TRBV11-2
D: TRBD2
J: TRBJ2-1
size: many
DNA: TGTGCCAGCAGCTTAAGTGGGCTAGCGGGGGGAAAGCAGTTCTTC
CDR3: CASSLSGLAGGKQFF

V: TRBV25-1
D: TRBD2
J: TRBJ2-7
size: many
DNA: TGTGCCAGCAGTGACTTTGGGGGGGGGAGGTACGAGCAGTACTTC
CDR3: CASSDFGGGRYEQYF

V: TRBV13
D: .
J: TRBJ1-1
size: many
DNA: TGTGCCAGCAGGCTTACATCGAACACTGAAGCTTTCTTT
CDR3: CASRLTSNTEAFF

V: TRBV4-1
D: TRBD1
J: TRBJ2-5
size: many
DNA: TGCGCCAGCAGCCAAGGCGAGCATGGGGACAGGGTAGGAGAGACCCAGTACTTC
CDR3: CASSQGEHGDRVGETQYF

V: TRBV10-3
D: TRBD2
J: TRBJ2-3
size: few
DNA: TGTGCCATCAGTGCCACGGTCCCTAGCGGAGATACGCAGTATTTT
CDR3: CAISATVPSGDTQYF

V: TRBV6-1
D: TRBD1
J: TRBJ1-5
size: many
DNA: TGTGCCAGCAGTTTCACAGGGGCTGGCAATCAGCCCCAGCATTTT
CDR3: CASSFTGAGNQPQHF

V: TRBV6-4
D: .
J: TRBJ2-2
size: .
DNA: TGTGCCAGCAGTGACTCTAGTGCCGGGGAGCTGTTTTTT
CDR3: CASSDSSAGELFF

V: TRBV6-5
D: .
J: TRBJ1-5
size: many
DNA: TGTGCCAGCAGTTACTGGGCGGGACATAATCAGCCCCAGCATTTT
CDR3: CASSYWAGHNQPQHF

V: TRBV10-2
D: .
J: TRBJ1-3
size: many
DNA: TGCGCCAGCGTTTCGACAGATCCTAGGGACACCATATATTTT
CDR3: CASVSTDPRDTIYF

V: TRBV6-6
D: .
J: TRBJ2-7
size: many
DNA: TGTGCCAGCAGTTACTCGAGGCAGGGCGGCTACGAGCAGTACTTC
CDR3: CASSYSRQGGYEQYF

V: TRBV20-1
D: .
J: TRBJ1-2
size: many
DNA: TGCAGTGCTAGAGACGTAGGCCTATATGGCTACACCTTC
CDR3: CSARDVGLYGYTF

V: TRBV28
D: .
J: TRBJ1-2
size: .
DNA: TGTGCCAGCAGTGCGGGACAATCCCAAGTGGAGGGCTACACCTTC
CDR3: CASSAGQSQVEGYTF

V: TRBV4-2
D: .
J: TRBJ2-1
size: many
DNA: TGTGCCAGCAGCCAAGGATTAGGACTGGGGTTCGATGAGCAGTTCTTC
CDR3: CASSQGLGLGFDEQFF

V: TRBV7-9
D: .
J: TRBJ1-1
size: many
DNA: TGTGCCAGCAGCTTAGCTGGCGTAGCGGTCACTGAAGCTTTCTTT
CDR3: CASSLAGVAVTEAFF

V: TRBV3-1
D: .
J: TRBJ1-5
size: many
DNA: TGTGCCAGCAGCCAAGAGTGGGGAAGCAATCAGCCCCAGCATTTT
CDR3: CASSQEWGSNQPQHF

V: TRBV11-1
D: TRBD1
J: TRBJ1-2
size: many
DNA: TGTGCCAGCAGCTTAACACCCCGGACAGGGGCTGGCTATGGCTACACCTTC
CDR3: CASSLTPRTGAGYGYTF

V: TRBV5-1
D: .
J: TRBJ1-2
size: many
DNA: TGCGCCAGCAGCACCGGCACCGGGACACCTGAGGGCTATGGCTACACCTTC
CDR3: CASSTGTGTPEGYGYTF

V: TRBV16
D: .
J: TRBJ2-5
size: many
DNA: TGTGCCAGCAGCCACGCCCTTGTCGAGACCCAGTACTTC
CDR3: CASSHALVETQYF

V: TRBV7-9
D: .
J: TRBJ1-4
size: .
DNA: TGTGCCAGCAGCCCTCGACAGGTCGCAACCAATGAAAAACTTTTTTTT
CDR3: CASSPRQVATNEKLFF